The next 5 T cell receptor beta chains were all read from a single sample in a study of blood T cell repertoires in COVID-19 (dated by TCRdb to 2019 to 2021). The library relied on the immunoSEQ multiplex PCR assay. TCRdb mirrors the immuneACCESS table, restricted to in-frame sequences. Some clones are absent from its copies; in checked studies, under half trace to an unresolved V gene, and the reason for the others is unknown. The sample table contains 200,000 to 250,000 clones; only one count was recorded for roughly 84% of them. Around 6.5% of the sample belongs to the ten largest clones. Sequencing was carried out using PBMCs or T cells enriched from blood (not recorded which). These receptors were obtained from a woman aged 40 to 50 who had recovered from COVID-19.

V usage is TRBV3-1 (or the pseudogene TRBV3-2) and J usage is TRBJ2-2, with TRBD2 matching 8 bases. With 5 bases clipped from V and 9 bases from J, the junction kept 11 bases outside the gene matches. This CDR3 spans 15 amino acids. Germline values: CDR1 LGHDT, CDR2 YNNKEL (reference sequence). CDR3 residues: CASSDTGTSRRELFF. Written as DNA, the CDR3 is TGTGCCAGCAGCGACACCGGGACTAGTAGGCGGGAGCTGTTTTTT.

DNA of the CDR3: TGTGCCAGCAGCGAGTGGGGCGGCGATGAAAAACTGTTTTTT. This encodes CASSEWGGDEKLFF. The chain has TRBV7-9 and TRBJ1-4; D perhaps matches TRBD1 (5 bases). Trimming took off 5 bases at V and 6 bases at J, with 13 bases between the two ends. Germline V gene data show CDR1 as SEHNR and CDR2 as FQNEAQ (reference sequence). CDR3 length: 14 residues.

CDR3 protein: CASSGQSQGNEQFF. Here the CDR3 DNA reads TGTGCCAGCAGCGGACAGTCCCAAGGGAATGAGCAGTTCTTC. The chain is built from TRBV7-3 and TRBJ2-1, with D possibly being TRBD1 (6 bases). The CDR3 is 14 residues long. Germline-derived CDR1 and CDR2 are SGHTA and FQGTGA. Trimming took off 5 bases at V and 7 bases at J, with 15 bases between the two ends.

The rearrangement joins TRBV4-2 to TRBJ1-5, with D perhaps matching TRBD1 (5 bases). CDR1 and CDR2 from the germline V gene are LGHNA and YNFKEQ. The CDR3 runs 15 residues. V lost 3 bases and J 5 bases, leaving 14 bases between the germline ends. The CDR3 DNA is TGTGCCAGCAGCCAGCTACTGTGGGGCGATCAGCCCCAGCATTTT. This translates into CASSQLLWGDQPQHF.

Comments on this clone: The germline gene is not matched at one end of the junction; a read error may be the cause. Other DNA sequences in the same sample also yield this CDR3. The genes are TRBV3-1 (or the pseudogene TRBV3-2) and TRBJ2-3; the match to TRBD1 covers 9 bases. In germline, CDR1 is LGHDT, CDR2 YNNKEL (reference sequence). CDR3 size: 17 residues. CDR3 region: CASSPKWGQGGKDTQYF. CDR3 nucleotide sequence: TGTGCCAGCAGCCCCAAGTGGGGACAGGGAGGTAAAGATACACAGTATTTT.